This T cell receptor beta chain is drawn from a study of cytomegalovirus exposure and HLA in healthy donors. Broader study findings: Association of under 20,000 TCR beta sequences with HLA alleles was found at 0.05 false discovery rate in a later analysis. As was reported, the classifier diagnosed cytomegalovirus status with high specificity and sensitivity.

Regarding this clone: Its antigen is undetermined.

Vbeta (60) and Jbeta (13) primers were used in the PCR. Source study methods: Later work found around 85 million unique TCR beta chains, with 9.5 million to 12 million shared. Profiling relied on immunoSEQ multiplex PCR, and the TCRdb table lists in-frame clones only, not all of them. D and trimming were read from the DNA, whereas the V and J calls and clone size are those reported in that table. The table records some 99,000 clones, around four fifths of them present only once. CDR1 is SGDLS and CDR2 is YYNGEE in the germline V gene. V was clipped by 3 bases and J by 2 bases; unmatched bases: 2. The CDR3 loop spans 14 amino acids.

The specimen sequenced was PBMCs. This receptor was taken from a middle-aged man in good health and CMV-seronegative. The rearrangement uses TRBV9 and TRBJ2-1; TRBD1 aligns across 7 bases. The CDR3: CASSGQGTYNEQFF. CDR3 DNA sequence: TGTGCCAGCAGCGGACAGGGAACCTACAATGAGCAGTTCTTC.